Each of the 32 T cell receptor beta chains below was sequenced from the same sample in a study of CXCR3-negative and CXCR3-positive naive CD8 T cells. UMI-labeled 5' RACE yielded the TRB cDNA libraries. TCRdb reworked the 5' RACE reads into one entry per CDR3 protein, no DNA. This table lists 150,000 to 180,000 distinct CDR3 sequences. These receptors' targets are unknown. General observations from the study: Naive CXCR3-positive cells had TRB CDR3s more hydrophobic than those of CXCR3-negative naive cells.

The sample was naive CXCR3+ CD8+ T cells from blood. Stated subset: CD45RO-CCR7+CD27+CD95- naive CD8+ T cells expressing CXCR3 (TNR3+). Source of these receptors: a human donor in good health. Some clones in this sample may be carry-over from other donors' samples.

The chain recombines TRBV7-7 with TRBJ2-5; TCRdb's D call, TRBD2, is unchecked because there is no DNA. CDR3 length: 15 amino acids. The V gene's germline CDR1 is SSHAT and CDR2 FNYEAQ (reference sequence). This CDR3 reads CASSLSRGGRETQYF.

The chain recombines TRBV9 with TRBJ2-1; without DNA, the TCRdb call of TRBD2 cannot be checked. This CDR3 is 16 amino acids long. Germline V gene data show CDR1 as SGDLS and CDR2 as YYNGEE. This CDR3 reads CASSVGTPGLNNEQFF.

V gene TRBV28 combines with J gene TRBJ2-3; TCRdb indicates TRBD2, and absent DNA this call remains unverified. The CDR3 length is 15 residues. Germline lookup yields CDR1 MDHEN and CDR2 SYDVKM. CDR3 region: CASSTGLAGRSTQYF.

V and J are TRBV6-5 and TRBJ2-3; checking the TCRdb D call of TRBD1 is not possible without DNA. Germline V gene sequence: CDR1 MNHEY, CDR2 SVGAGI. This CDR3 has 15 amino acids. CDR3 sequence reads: CASSPHGQGSDTQYF.

The CDR3 is CASSYSEGVSNQPQHF. This chain joins TRBV6-2 or TRBV6-3 and TRBJ1-5. Germline CDR1 and CDR2: MNHEY and SVGEGT. CDR3 size: 16 residues.

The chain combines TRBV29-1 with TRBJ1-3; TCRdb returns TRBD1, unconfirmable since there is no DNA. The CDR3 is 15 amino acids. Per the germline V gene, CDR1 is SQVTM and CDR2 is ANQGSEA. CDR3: CSVVGMSISGNTIYF.

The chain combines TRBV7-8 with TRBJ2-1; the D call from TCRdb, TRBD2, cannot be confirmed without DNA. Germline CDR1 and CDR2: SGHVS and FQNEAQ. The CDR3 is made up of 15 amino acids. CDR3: CASSFALGPSNEQFF.

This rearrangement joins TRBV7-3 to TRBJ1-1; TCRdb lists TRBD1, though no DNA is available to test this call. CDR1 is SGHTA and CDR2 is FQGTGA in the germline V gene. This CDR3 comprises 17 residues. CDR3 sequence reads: CASSLTGGFGSYTEAFF.

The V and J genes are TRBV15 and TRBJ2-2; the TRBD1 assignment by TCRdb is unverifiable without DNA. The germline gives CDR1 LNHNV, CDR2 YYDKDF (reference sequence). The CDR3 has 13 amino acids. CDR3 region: CATRGGSTGELFF.

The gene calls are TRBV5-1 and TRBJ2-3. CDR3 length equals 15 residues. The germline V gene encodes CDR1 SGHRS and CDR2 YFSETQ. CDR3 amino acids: CASSLETASTDTQYF.

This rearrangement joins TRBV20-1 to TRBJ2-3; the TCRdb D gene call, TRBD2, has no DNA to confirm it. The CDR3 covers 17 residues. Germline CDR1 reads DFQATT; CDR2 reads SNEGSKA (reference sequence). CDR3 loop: CSARAQTSGSSPDTQYF.

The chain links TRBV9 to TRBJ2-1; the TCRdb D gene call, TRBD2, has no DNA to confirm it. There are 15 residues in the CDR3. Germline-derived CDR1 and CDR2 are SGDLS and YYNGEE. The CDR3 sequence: CASSVDGTVGNEQFF.

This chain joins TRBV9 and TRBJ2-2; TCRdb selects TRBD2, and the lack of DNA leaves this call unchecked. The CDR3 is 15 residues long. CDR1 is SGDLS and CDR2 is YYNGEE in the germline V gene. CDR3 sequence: CASSPGTSSAGELFF.

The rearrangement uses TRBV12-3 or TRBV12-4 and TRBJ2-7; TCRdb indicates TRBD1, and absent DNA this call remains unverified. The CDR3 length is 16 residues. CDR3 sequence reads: CASSPTEGAGSYEQYF.

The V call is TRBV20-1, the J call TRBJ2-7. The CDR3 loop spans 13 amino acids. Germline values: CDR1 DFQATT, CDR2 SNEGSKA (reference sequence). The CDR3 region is CSARDTLDYEQYF.

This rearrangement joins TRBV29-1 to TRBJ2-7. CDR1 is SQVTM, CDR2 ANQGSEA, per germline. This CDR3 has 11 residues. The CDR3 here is CSAETSYEQYF.

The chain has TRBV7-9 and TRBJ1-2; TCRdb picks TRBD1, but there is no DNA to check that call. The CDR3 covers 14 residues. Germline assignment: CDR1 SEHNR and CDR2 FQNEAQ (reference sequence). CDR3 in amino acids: CASSPGTFGYGYTF. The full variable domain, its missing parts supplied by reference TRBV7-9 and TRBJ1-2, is DTGVSQNPRHKITKRGQNVTFRCDPISEHNRLYWYRQTLGQGPEFLTYFQNEAQLEKSRLLSDRFSAERPKGSFSTLEIQRTEQGDSAMYLCASSPGTFGYGYTFGSGTRLTVV.

This chain's CDR3 is CASSHRVGSYEQYF. The chain couples TRBV4-3 to TRBJ2-7. Germline V gene data show CDR1 as LGHNA and CDR2 as YSLEER. The CDR3 extends over 14 amino acids.

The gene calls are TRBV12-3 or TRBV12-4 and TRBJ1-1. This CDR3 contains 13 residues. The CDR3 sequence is CASTLPSHTEAFF.

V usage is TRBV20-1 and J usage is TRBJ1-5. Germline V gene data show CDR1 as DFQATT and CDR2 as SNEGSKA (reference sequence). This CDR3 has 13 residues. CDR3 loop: CSALGTHIQPQHF.

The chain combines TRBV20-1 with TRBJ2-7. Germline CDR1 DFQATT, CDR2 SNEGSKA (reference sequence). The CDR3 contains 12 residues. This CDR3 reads CSARLPAYEQYF.

The CDR3: CASSIRDRGLHTEAFF. The V call is TRBV5-1, the J call TRBJ1-1; TCRdb's D gene call, TRBD1, goes unchecked for lack of DNA. CDR3 size: 16 residues. Germline-derived CDR1 and CDR2 are SGHRS and YFSETQ.

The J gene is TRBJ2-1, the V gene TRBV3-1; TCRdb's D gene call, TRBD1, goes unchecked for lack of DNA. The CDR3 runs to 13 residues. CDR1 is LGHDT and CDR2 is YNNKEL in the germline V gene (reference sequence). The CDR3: CASSQAGVNEQFF.

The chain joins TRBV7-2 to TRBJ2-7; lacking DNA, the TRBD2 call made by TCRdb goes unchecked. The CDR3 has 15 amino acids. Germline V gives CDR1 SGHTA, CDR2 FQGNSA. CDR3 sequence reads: CASSLASGGTYEQYF.

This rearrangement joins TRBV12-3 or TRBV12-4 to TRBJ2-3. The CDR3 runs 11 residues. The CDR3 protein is CASSFTDTQYF.

CDR3 region: CASSSTAGGEQYF. This chain connects TRBV7-9 to TRBJ2-7; TCRdb reports TRBD2, a call that lacks DNA to check it against. The CDR3 extends over 13 amino acids. Germline V gene data show CDR1 as SEHNR and CDR2 as FQNEAQ (reference sequence).

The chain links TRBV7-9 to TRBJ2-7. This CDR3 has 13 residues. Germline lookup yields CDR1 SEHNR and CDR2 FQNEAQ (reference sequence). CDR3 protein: CASSLGGSLEQYF.

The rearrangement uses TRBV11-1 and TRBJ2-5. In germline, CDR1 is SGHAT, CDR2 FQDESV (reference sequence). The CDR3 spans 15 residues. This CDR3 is CASSLGELNQETQYF.

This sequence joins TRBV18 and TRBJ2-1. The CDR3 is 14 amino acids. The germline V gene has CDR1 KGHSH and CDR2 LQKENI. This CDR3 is CATNTVRSYNEQFF.

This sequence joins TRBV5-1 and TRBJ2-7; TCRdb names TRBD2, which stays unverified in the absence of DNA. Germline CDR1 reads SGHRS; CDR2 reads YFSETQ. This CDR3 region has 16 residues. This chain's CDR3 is CASSLGTRTVSYEQYF. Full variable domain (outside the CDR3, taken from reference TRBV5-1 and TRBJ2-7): KAGVTQTPRYLIKTRGQQVTLSCSPISGHRSVSWYQQTPGQGLQFLFEYFSETQRNKGNFPGRFSGRQFSNSRSEMNVSTLELGDSALYLCASSLGTRTVSYEQYFGPGTRLTVT.

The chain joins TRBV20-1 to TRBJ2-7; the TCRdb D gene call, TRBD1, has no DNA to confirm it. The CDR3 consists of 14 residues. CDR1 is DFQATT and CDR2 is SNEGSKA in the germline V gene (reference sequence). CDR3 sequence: CSALGTETGYEQYF.

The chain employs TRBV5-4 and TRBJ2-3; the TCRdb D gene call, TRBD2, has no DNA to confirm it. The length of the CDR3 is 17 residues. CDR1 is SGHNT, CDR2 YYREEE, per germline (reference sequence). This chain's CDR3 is CASSLDSGRVNRDTQYF.